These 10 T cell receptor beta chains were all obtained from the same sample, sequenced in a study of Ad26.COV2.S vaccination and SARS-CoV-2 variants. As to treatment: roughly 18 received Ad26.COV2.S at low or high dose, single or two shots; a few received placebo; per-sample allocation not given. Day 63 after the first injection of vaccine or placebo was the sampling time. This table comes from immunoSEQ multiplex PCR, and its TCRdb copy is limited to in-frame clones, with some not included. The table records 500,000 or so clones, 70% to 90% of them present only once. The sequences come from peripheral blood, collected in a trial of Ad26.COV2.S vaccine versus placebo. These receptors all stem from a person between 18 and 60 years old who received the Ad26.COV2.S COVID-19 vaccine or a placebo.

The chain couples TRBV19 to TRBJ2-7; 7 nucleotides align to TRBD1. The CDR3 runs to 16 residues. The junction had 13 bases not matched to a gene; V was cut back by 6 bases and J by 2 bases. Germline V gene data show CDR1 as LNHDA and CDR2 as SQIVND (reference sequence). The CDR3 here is CASSPDRGRGTYEQYF. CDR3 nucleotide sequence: TGTGCCAGTAGCCCCGACCGAGGCAGGGGGACCTACGAGCAGTACTTC.

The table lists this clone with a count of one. The CDR3 loop is CASTTRQGTGELFF. The CDR3 DNA reads as TGTGCCAGCACCACCCGACAGGGGACCGGGGAGCTGTTTTTT. V usage is TRBV6-5 and J usage is TRBJ2-2, with 8 nucleotides matching TRBD1. The germline gives CDR1 MNHEY, CDR2 SVGAGI. This CDR3 region has 14 residues. J lost 5 bases, V lost 7 bases, and 6 bases had no gene match.

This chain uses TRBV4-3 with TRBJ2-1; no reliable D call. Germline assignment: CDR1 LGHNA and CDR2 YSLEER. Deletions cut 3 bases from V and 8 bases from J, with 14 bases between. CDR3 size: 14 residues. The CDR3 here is CASSQAVIGYEQFF. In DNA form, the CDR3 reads TGCGCCAGCAGCCAGGCCGTAATAGGTTATGAGCAGTTCTTC.

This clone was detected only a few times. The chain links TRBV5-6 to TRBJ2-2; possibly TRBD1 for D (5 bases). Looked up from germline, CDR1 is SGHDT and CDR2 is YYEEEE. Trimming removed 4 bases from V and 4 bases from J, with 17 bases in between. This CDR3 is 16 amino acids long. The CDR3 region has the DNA TGTGCCAGCAGCCCTCGGTTAGGGGCAGGCACCGGGGAGCTGTTTTTT. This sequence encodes CASSPRLGAGTGELFF.

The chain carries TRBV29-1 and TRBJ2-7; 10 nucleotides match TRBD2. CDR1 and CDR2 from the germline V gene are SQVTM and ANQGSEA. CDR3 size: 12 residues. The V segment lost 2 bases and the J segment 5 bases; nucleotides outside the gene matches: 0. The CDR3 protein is CSVELAGDEQYF. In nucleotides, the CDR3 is TGCAGCGTTGAACTAGCGGGAGACGAGCAGTACTTC.

The CDR3 loop is CASSSLTGGAFF. CDR3 sequence (DNA): TGTGCCAGCAGTTCCTTGACAGGGGGAGCTTTCTTT. The V gene is TRBV28, the J gene TRBJ1-1, with 9 bases that match TRBD1. CDR3 length: 12 residues. Germline CDR1 reads MDHEN; CDR2 reads SYDVKM. V was pared by 4 bases and J by 10 bases, with 4 bases of the junction left unmatched.

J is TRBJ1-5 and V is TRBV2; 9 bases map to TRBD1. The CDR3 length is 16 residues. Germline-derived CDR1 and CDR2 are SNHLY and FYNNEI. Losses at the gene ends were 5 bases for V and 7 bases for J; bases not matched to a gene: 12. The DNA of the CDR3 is TGTGCCAGCAGTAGATATTGGGACAGGGACGACCAGCCCCAGCATTTT. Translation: CASSRYWDRDDQPQHF.

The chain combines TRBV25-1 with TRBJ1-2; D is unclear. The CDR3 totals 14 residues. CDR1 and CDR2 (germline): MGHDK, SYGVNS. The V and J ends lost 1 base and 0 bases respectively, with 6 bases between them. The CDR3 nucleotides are TGTGCCAGCAGTGAATCTGGATCTAACTATGGCTACACCTTC. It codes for CASSESGSNYGYTF.

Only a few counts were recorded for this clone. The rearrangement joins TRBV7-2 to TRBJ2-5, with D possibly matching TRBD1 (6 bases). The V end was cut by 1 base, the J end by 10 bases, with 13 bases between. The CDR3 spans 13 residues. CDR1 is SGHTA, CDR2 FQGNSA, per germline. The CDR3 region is CASSLGPEGDQYF. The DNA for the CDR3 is TGTGCCAGCAGCTTAGGACCCGAGGGGGACCAGTACTTC. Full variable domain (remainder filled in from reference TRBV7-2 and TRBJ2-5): GAGVSQSPSNKVTEKGKDVELRCDPISGHTALYWYRQSLGQGLEFLIYFQGNSAPDKSGLPSDRFSAERTGGSVSTLTIQRTQQEDSAVYLCASSLGPEGDQYFGPGTRLLVL.

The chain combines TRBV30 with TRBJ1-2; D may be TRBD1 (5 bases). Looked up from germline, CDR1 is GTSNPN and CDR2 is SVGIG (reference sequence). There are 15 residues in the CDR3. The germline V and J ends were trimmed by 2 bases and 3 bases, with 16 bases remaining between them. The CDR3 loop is CAWSKGQRLDYGYTF. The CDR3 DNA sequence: TGTGCCTGGAGTAAAGGACAACGACTTGACTATGGCTACACCTTC.